The 2 T cell receptor beta chains given below trace back to one sample, sequenced in a study of CD8 T cells in ankylosing spondylitis. MiXCR, applied by TCRdb to the 5' RACE reads, yields one record per CDR3 protein. The repertoire holds roughly 26,000 distinct CDR3 sequences, with roughly 13% as singletons. The sequencing input was blood. The receptors here all came from a male donor with ankylosing spondylitis or in good health (not recorded which).

The chain carries TRBV7-9 and TRBJ2-3; D possibly corresponds to TRBD2 (7 bases). The CDR3 covers 15 residues. V was clipped by 5 bases and J by 3 bases, with 15 bases between them. From germline, CDR1 is SEHNR and CDR2 FQNEAQ (reference sequence). CDR3 DNA: TGTGCCAGCAGCCCCCCGCGGGGGCCAACAGATACGCAGTATTTT. This sequence encodes CASSPPRGPTDTQYF.

V is TRBV5-5 and J is TRBJ2-5; 10 nucleotides match TRBD2. The V and J ends lost 4 bases and 4 bases, in that order; junction bases with no gene match: 7. Germline V lookup: CDR1 SGHKS, CDR2 YYEKEE (reference sequence). The length of the CDR3 is 15 residues. CDR3 coding DNA: TGTGCCAGCAGCATGGTAGCGGGAGGTCCAGAGACCCAGTACTTC. Its translation: CASSMVAGGPETQYF.